Below, one TCR beta chain is given with its context. Antigen specificity is unknown. With baseline, cycle 4 day 1, and cycle 7 day 1 as timepoints, blood was sampled. Clones were sequenced by immunoSEQ multiplex PCR, and TCRdb holds only the in-frame ones, with some missing. The sample lists 20,000 to 25,000 clones, roughly 83% seen once, with roughly half in the top ten. The data were taken from a study of OX40 agonist ivuxolimab in advanced cancers. Study information: Prior therapy, whether anti-PD-1, anti-PD-L1 or anti-CTLA-4, was allowed, and 40% had some. The study, taken as a whole, reports: Some nonresponders likewise displayed low normalized T-cell clonal expansion. CD4+ and CD8+ blood T cells expanded clonally by week 6 at 0.1 to 3.0 mg/kg.

Trimming stripped 5 bases from V and 1 base from J, with 16 bases between. The CDR3 extends over 16 amino acids. Germline loops: CDR1 MNHEY, CDR2 SMNVEV (reference sequence). The sequence derives from an adult with an advanced solid tumor such as melanoma, head and neck, liver or kidney cancer. The V gene is TRBV27, the J gene TRBJ2-3; a weak D match, TRBD2 (6 bases). The input for sequencing was CD4+ or CD8+ T cells sorted from blood, taken in a trial of the OX40 agonist ivuxolimab. CDR3 loop: CASSAQVAGRTDTQYF. CDR3 DNA: TGTGCCAGCAGTGCCCAAGTGGCGGGGCGCACAGATACGCAGTATTTT.